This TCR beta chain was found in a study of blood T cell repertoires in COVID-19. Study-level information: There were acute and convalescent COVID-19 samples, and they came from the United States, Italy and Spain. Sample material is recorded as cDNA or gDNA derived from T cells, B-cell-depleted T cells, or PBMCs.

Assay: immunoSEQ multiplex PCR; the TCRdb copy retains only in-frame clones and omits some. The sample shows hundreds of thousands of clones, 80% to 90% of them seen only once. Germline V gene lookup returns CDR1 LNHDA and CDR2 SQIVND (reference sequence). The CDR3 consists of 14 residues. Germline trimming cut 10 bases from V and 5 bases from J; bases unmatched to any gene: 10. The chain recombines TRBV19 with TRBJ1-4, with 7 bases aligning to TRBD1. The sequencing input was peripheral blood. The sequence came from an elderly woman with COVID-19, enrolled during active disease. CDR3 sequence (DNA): TGTGCCATAGGGGCTACAGGGGCCAATGAAAAACTGTTTTTT. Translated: CAIGATGANEKLFF. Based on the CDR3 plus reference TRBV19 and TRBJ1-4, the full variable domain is DGGITQSPKYLFRKEGQNVTLSCEQNLNHDAMYWYRQDPGQGLRLIYYSQIVNDFQKGDIAEGYSVSREKKESFPLTVTSAQKNPTAFYLCAIGATGANEKLFFGSGTQLSVL.